The 22 T cell receptor beta chains reported below all come from one sample, sequenced in a study of post-analysis software for immune sequencing data. Unique-molecular-identifier-tagged TCR beta cDNA libraries were used. TCRdb passed the PCR reads through MiXCR, listing each CDR3 protein once. The table has a few hundred thousand distinct CDR3 sequences, 34% seen once. Antigens for these TCRs are unknown. Study observations and caveats: Relative to controls, patients had five TRBV segments at higher frequency, with TRBV5-6, TRBV5-1 and TRBV20-1 among these.

The sequenced material came from blood. Receptors originate from a girl aged 2-17 years with multiple sclerosis.

This clonotype was counted a few times. The rearrangement joins TRBV7-2 to TRBJ2-1, with 13 bases identical to TRBD2. Germline V gene data show CDR1 as SGHTA and CDR2 as FQGNSA. Germline trimming cut 5 bases from V and 6 bases from J; bases unmatched to any gene: 4. The CDR3 sequence is 15 residues long. The CDR3 sequence: CASSEGLAGVNEQFF. DNA of the CDR3: TGTGCCAGCAGCGAAGGACTAGCGGGGGTCAATGAGCAGTTCTTC. Variable domain in full (rest from reference TRBV7-2 and TRBJ2-1): GAGVSQSPSNKVTEKGKDVELRCDPISGHTALYWYRQSLGQGLEFLIYFQGNSAPDKSGLPSDRFSAERTGGSVSTLTIQRTQQEDSAVYLCASSEGLAGVNEQFFGPGTRLTVL.

Details on this clonotype: A much larger clone differs by one base, so this may be a read error. V gene TRBV7-3 combines with J gene TRBJ2-1; TRBD1 is a possible D gene (6 bases). The J call may be wrong; the DNA end is better matched by TRBJ2-7. CDR1 and CDR2 (germline): SGHTA, FQGTGA. The CDR3 is made up of 13 amino acids. CDR3 in DNA: TGTGCCAGCAGCCGGGACACTTACAATGAGCAGTACTTC. Translating gives CASSRDTYNEQYF.

V and J are TRBV10-2 and TRBJ1-5; D is uncertain. The CDR3 runs to 16 residues. CDR1 is WSHSY, CDR2 SAAADI, per germline. Between the trimmed V and J ends, which lost 5 bases and 1 base, there was a span of 15 bases. CDR3 coding DNA: TGCGCCAGCAGTTTGACCAGAGGCGCGAGCAATCAGCCCCAGCATTTT. Its protein is CASSLTRGASNQPQHF.

The rearrangement links TRBV20-1 to TRBJ2-5; 7 nucleotides align to TRBD1. Germline V gene data show CDR1 as DFQATT and CDR2 as SNEGSKA (reference sequence). This CDR3 spans 14 amino acids. Trimming cost V 3 bases and J 7 bases; bases outside gene matches: 11. CDR3 nucleotide sequence: TGCAGTGCTAGGGAAGACCCAGCAGGGGGGACCCAGTACTTC. It yields the protein CSAREDPAGGTQYF.

This clonotype came up a few times. The rearrangement joins TRBV4-1 to TRBJ2-5, with unresolved D. The CDR3 runs 15 residues. Germline V gene sequence: CDR1 MGHRA, CDR2 YSYEKL. With 0 bases removed from V and 5 bases from J, the gap between germline ends came to 13 bases. The CDR3 nucleotides read TGCGCCAGCAGCCAAGAAATTGGCAACTCGGAGACCCAGTACTTC. It codes for CASSQEIGNSETQYF.

This clonotype was recorded a few times. This rearrangement joins TRBV9 to TRBJ2-7; 8 bases are a match to TRBD2. V lost 6 bases to trimming and J lost 7 bases; unmatched junction nucleotides: 9. Germline V gene lookup returns CDR1 SGDLS and CDR2 YYNGEE. This CDR3 region has 13 residues. CDR3 sequence reads: CASNGGASWEQYF. The DNA for the CDR3 is TGTGCCAGCAACGGGGGGGCCTCATGGGAGCAGTACTTC.

Regarding this clonotype: This sequence may be a read error, since a much larger clone differs from it by one base. The chain combines TRBV4-1 with TRBJ2-1, with 9 bases identical to TRBD1. The CDR3 totals 16 residues. Germline values: CDR1 MGHRA, CDR2 YSYEKL. V lost 4 bases, J lost 10 bases, and 14 bases stayed unmatched. CDR3 protein: CASSLTLGQGTYEQFF. In DNA, the CDR3 is TGCGCCAGCAGCCTCACCCTTGGACAGGGGACCTACGAGCAGTTCTTC.

The CDR3 coding sequence is TGTGCCAGCAGCCCCTTTTGGGACGGGGGACCTGGCAGCTACACCTTC. Translation gives CASSPFWDGGPGSYTF. The gene calls are TRBV5-6 and TRBJ1-2; the D gene is possibly TRBD1 (5 bases). CDR1 SGHDT and CDR2 YYEEEE come from the germline V gene. There are 16 residues in the CDR3. V lost 4 bases and J lost 9, with 25 bases in between.

The chain recombines TRBV13 with TRBJ2-3; 12 bases line up with TRBD2. Germline trimming cut 5 bases from V and 1 base from J; bases unmatched to any gene: 4. Looked up from germline, CDR1 is PRHDT and CDR2 is FYEKMQ (reference sequence). The CDR3 loop spans 16 amino acids. CDR3 sequence: CASSQRLAGGTDTQYF. CDR3 DNA: TGTGCCAGCAGCCAGAGACTAGCGGGGGGCACAGATACGCAGTATTTT.

This clonotype was observed a handful of times. Germline is not matched at one junction end, which may reflect a read error. V and J are TRBV7-2 and TRBJ2-3, with D uncertain. There are 12 residues in the CDR3. Germline V CDR1 and CDR2: SGHTA, FQGNSA. CDR3 region: CASILNTDTQYF. The DNA for the CDR3 is TGTGCCAGCATCTTAAACACAGATACGCAGTATTTT.

V gene TRBV2 combines with J gene TRBJ2-4, with D unresolved. The CDR3 spans 14 residues. The germline V gene encodes CDR1 SNHLY and CDR2 FYNNEI. V was cut by 0 bases and J by 1 base, with 4 bases left in between. The chain's CDR3 is CASSEAGAKNIQYF. CDR3 nucleotide sequence: TGTGCCAGCAGTGAAGCTGGGGCCAAAAACATTCAGTACTTC. Supplemented by reference TRBV2 and TRBJ2-4, the full variable domain reads EPEVTQTPSHQVTQMGQEVILRCVPISNHLYFYWYRQILGQKVEFLVSFYNNEISEKSEIFDDQFSVERPDGSNFTLKIRSTKLEDSAMYFCASSEAGAKNIQYFGAGTRLSVL.

The chain has TRBV10-3 and TRBJ2-7, with D uncertain. The germline V gene encodes CDR1 ENHRY and CDR2 SYGVKD. This CDR3 has 12 amino acids. Trimming cost V 5 bases and J 3 bases, with 8 bases left between them. The chain's CDR3 is CAISPNYYEQYF. As DNA, the CDR3 is TGTGCCATCAGTCCAAACTACTACGAGCAGTACTTC.

In its sample, this clonotype was seen a few times. The rearrangement uses TRBV6-5 and TRBJ1-2, with 10 bases that match TRBD1. The germline CDR1 and CDR2 sequences are MNHEY and SVGAGI. The CDR3 has 15 amino acids. The V and J ends lost 5 bases and 3 bases, in that order; junction bases with no gene match: 6. The CDR3 region has the DNA TGTGCCAGCAGTCAACATGGGACAGGGGACTATGGCTACACCTTC. It specifies CASSQHGTGDYGYTF.

This clonotype turned up a few times. The chain couples TRBV11-2 to TRBJ1-4; possibly TRBD1 for D (5 bases). CDR1 and CDR2 from the germline V gene are SGHAT and FQNNGV. The V and J ends lost 6 bases and 0 bases respectively, with 14 bases between them. This CDR3 has 16 residues. CDR3 DNA: TGTGCCAGCAGTCCCGTGGGGGGAACAACTAATGAAAAACTGTTTTTT. Its translation: CASSPVGGTTNEKLFF.

The chain is built from TRBV10-3 and TRBJ2-1; D tentatively fits TRBD1 or TRBD2 (5 bases each). The CDR3 length is 14 residues. Trimming shortened V by 6 bases and J by 8 bases, and 17 bases separated the two germline ends. Germline CDR1 and CDR2: ENHRY and SYGVKD. The CDR3: CAISPGRQGDEQFF. For the CDR3, the DNA is TGTGCCATCAGCCCGGGACGCCAAGGGGATGAGCAGTTCTTC.

The chain uses TRBV5-5 and TRBJ2-1, with 7 bases matching TRBD1. Germline CDR1 SGHKS, CDR2 YYEKEE (reference sequence). The CDR3 consists of 17 residues. The trim removed 4 bases at V and 10 bases at J, leaving 20 bases unmatched. CDR3 nucleotides: TGTGCCAGCAGCCGAGACCCTCGGACAGGCGGATTTTTCGAGCAGTTCTTC. As protein: CASSRDPRTGGFFEQFF.

The CDR3 bases are TGCAGCGCCCAATTGGGCCCGCAAGGTTCCTATAATTCACCCCTCCACTTT. Its protein product is CSAQLGPQGSYNSPLHF. The rearrangement uses TRBV29-1 and TRBJ1-6; no reliable D call. The length of the CDR3 is 17 residues. Trimming took 7 bases from V and 1 from J, leaving 20 bases between them. Germline V gene data show CDR1 as SQVTM and CDR2 as ANQGSEA.

This sequence joins TRBV3-1 and TRBJ2-7, with 7 bases matching TRBD2. Germline V gene lookup returns CDR1 LGHDT and CDR2 YNNKEL (reference sequence). The V segment lost 1 base and the J segment 3 bases; nucleotides outside the gene matches: 9. The CDR3 loop spans 16 amino acids. The CDR3 sequence is CASSQVGGTQSYEQYF. The DNA of the CDR3 is TGTGCCAGCAGCCAAGTCGGGGGGACCCAGAGCTACGAGCAGTACTTC.

The rearrangement joins TRBV12-3 or TRBV12-4 to TRBJ2-5, with D tentatively TRBD2 (7 bases). The CDR3 extends over 14 amino acids. V lost 2 bases and J 4 bases, leaving 11 bases between the germline ends. As DNA, the CDR3 is TGTGCCAGCAGTTTAATCGGGGGGCGAGAGACCCAGTACTTC. Translating gives CASSLIGGRETQYF.

The genes are TRBV15 and TRBJ2-3; D is undetermined. V lost 3 bases, J lost 0 bases, and 7 bases lay in between. This CDR3 has 14 amino acids. The germline gives CDR1 LNHNV, CDR2 YYDKDF (reference sequence). The CDR3 loop reads CATSRGDSTDTQYF. The CDR3 DNA reads TGTGCCACCAGCAGGGGTGACAGCACAGATACGCAGTATTTT.

The CDR3 DNA is TGTGCCAGCAGCGCTACCGGGACACTACACACTGAAGCTTTCTTT. Its translation: CASSATGTLHTEAFF. The V gene is TRBV9, the J gene TRBJ1-1; possibly TRBD1 for D (6 bases). CDR3 length: 15 amino acids. Per germline, CDR1 SGDLS and CDR2 YYNGEE. V was pared by 3 bases and J by 3 bases, with 15 bases between.

This sequence joins TRBV2 and TRBJ1-2, with D unclear. The CDR3 totals 12 residues. Deletions cut 4 bases from V and 7 bases from J, with 10 bases between. The germline V gene has CDR1 SNHLY and CDR2 FYNNEI. The CDR3 DNA sequence: TGTGCCAGCAGTGCCGAGGTTGTTGGCTACACCTTC. This encodes CASSAEVVGYTF. The complete variable domain, with remaining parts taken from reference TRBV2 and TRBJ1-2, reads EPEVTQTPSHQVTQMGQEVILRCVPISNHLYFYWYRQILGQKVEFLVSFYNNEISEKSEIFDDQFSVERPDGSNFTLKIRSTKLEDSAMYFCASSAEVVGYTFGSGTRLTVV.